The present T cell receptor beta chain was sequenced within a study of T cell repertoires in cytomegalovirus infection. On the study more broadly: CMV infection together with matching HLA type was indicated by public TCR beta signatures.

TCRdb processed the reads anew with MiXCR; each CDR3 protein has one entry. Of about 310,000 distinct CDR3 sequences in the sample, just under 25% are singletons; the top ten hold 10% to 15%. Study observations and caveats: Across the ex vivo response, the dominant clonotypes were HLA-C-restricted CMV-specific TCR beta clonotypes.

CDR1 and CDR2 from the germline V gene are MNHNY and SVGAGI (reference sequence). Between the trimmed V and J ends, which lost 6 bases and 7 bases, there was a span of 10 bases. This CDR3 contains 12 residues. This clonotype was recorded a few times. Its specificity is unknown. The sequence came from a human donor in good health (CMV status not recorded). Some clones in this sample may be carry-over from other donors' samples. The sequencing here drew on cultured PBMCs, taken from culture after CMV antigen stimulation. This chain uses TRBV6-6 with TRBJ2-1; D is undetermined. The CDR3 region is CASRHTANEQFF. DNA of the CDR3: TGTGCCAGCAGACACACAGCAAATGAGCAGTTCTTC.